The 10 T cell receptor beta chains given below trace back to one sample, sequenced in a study of beta chain features in type 1 diabetes. Study-wide points: TCRB CDR3 length was moderately but significantly reduced in all four CD4+ subsets of Type 1 diabetes patients.

These receptors' targets are unknown. Isolated RNA was reverse transcribed in full, so expressed TCRB transcripts were sequenced. Method: immunoSEQ multiplex PCR; TCRdb's copy keeps in-frame clones and lacks some. The sample includes some 330,000 clones, around 12% of them seen just once. The sequencing sample was made of naive CD4+ T cells from blood. The receptors originated from a woman between 18 and 29 years old with type 1 diabetes.

This chain uses TRBV6-1 with TRBJ2-7, with 7 bases lining up with TRBD1. The CDR3 is 15 amino acids. Per germline, CDR1 MNHNS and CDR2 SASEGT. Trimming removed 3 bases from V and 3 bases from J; junction bases left unmatched: 8. DNA for the CDR3: TGTGCCAGCAGTGAGAGGACAGGAGAGTTCTACGAGCAGTACTTC. This gives the protein CASSERTGEFYEQYF.

This clone was seen only a few times. The genes are TRBV5-4 and TRBJ1-2, with 8 bases aligning to TRBD1. Unmatched junction bases numbered 3, after V lost 5 bases and J lost 3 bases. CDR3 length: 13 amino acids. Per germline, CDR1 SGHNT and CDR2 YYREEE (reference sequence). This CDR3 is CASSIQGDYGYTF. DNA for the CDR3: TGTGCCAGCAGTATACAGGGGGACTATGGCTACACCTTC.

The chain links TRBV9 to TRBJ2-1; 7 nucleotides align to TRBD2. This CDR3 spans 16 amino acids. The germline CDR1 and CDR2 sequences are SGDLS and YYNGEE. V shed 0 bases and J 3 bases; nucleotides not matched to a gene: 6. This CDR3 reads CASSVEWSGVYNEQFF. CDR3 DNA: TGTGCCAGCAGCGTAGAGTGGAGCGGGGTCTACAATGAGCAGTTCTTC.

V usage is TRBV15 and J usage is TRBJ1-2, with TRBD1 as a possible D gene (6 bases). The V end lost 5 bases, the J end lost 4 bases, and 17 bases lay between the germline ends. The CDR3 consists of 15 residues. Germline V gene data show CDR1 as LNHNV and CDR2 as YYDKDF (reference sequence). CDR3 sequence reads: CATSLVAGAFYGYTF. DNA of the CDR3: TGTGCCACCAGCCTAGTTGCAGGGGCGTTCTATGGCTACACCTTC. The full variable domain, rest sourced from reference TRBV15 and TRBJ1-2, is DAMVIQNPRYQVTQFGKPVTLSCSQTLNHNVMYWYQQKSSQAPKLLFHYYDKDFNNEADTPDNFQSRRPNTSFCFLDIRSPGLGDTAMYLCATSLVAGAFYGYTFGSGTRLTVV.

The chain links TRBV7-2 to TRBJ2-7; 11 bases are shared with TRBD2. Germline CDR1 and CDR2: SGHTA and FQGNSA. The CDR3 consists of 17 residues. V dropped 5 bases and J dropped 2; count of bases not matched to a gene: 11. DNA of the CDR3: TGTGCCAGCAGCCCACCCCCATCTAGCGGGAGGCCCTACGAGCAGTACTTC. Its translation: CASSPPPSSGRPYEQYF.

This clone was recorded a few times. The chain carries TRBV13 and TRBJ2-7; 11 bases are shared with TRBD1. V was pared by 0 bases and J by 2 bases, with 3 bases of the junction left unmatched. This CDR3 is built from 16 residues. Germline lookup yields CDR1 PRHDT and CDR2 FYEKMQ (reference sequence). The CDR3 sequence is CASSLGGTGGPYEQYF. The DNA of the CDR3 is TGTGCCAGCAGCTTAGGAGGGACAGGGGGACCCTACGAGCAGTACTTC.

In the case of this clone: Other DNA sequences in the same sample also yield this CDR3. V usage is TRBV7-2 and J usage is TRBJ2-7, with D uncertain. Germline assignment: CDR1 SGHTA and CDR2 FQGNSA. Trimming removed 4 bases at V and 2 bases at J, with 3 bases between. CDR3 length: 11 amino acids. Here the CDR3 reads CASSSAYEQYF. The DNA of the CDR3 is TGTGCCAGCAGCTCTGCCTACGAGCAGTACTTC. Supplemented by reference TRBV7-2 and TRBJ2-7, the full variable domain reads GAGVSQSPSNKVTEKGKDVELRCDPISGHTALYWYRQSLGQGLEFLIYFQGNSAPDKSGLPSDRFSAERTGGSVSTLTIQRTQQEDSAVYLCASSSAYEQYFGPGTRLTVT.

For this clone: An end of the junction does not agree with germline; a read error may underlie this. The CDR3 loop reads CASSLQGVKFSDF. The CDR3 DNA reads as TGTGCCAGCAGCCTCCAGGGGGTAAAATTCTCGGATTTT. The chain has TRBV27 and TRBJ2-3; TRBD1 aligns across 7 bases. This CDR3 spans 13 amino acids. The V gene's germline CDR1 is MNHEY and CDR2 SMNVEV (reference sequence).

In this sample, this clone turned up a few times. This sequence joins TRBV30 and TRBJ2-1, with TRBD2 matching over 9 bases. With V trimmed by 0 bases and J by 2 bases, 5 bases remained unmatched. This CDR3 is built from 16 residues. Germline V gives CDR1 GTSNPN, CDR2 SVGIG (reference sequence). CDR3 sequence: CAWSVVASGTYNEQFF. As DNA, the CDR3 is TGTGCCTGGAGTGTAGTTGCTAGCGGGACCTACAATGAGCAGTTCTTC. The variable domain in full, completed from reference TRBV30 and TRBJ2-1, reads SQTIHQWPATLVQPVGSPLSLECTVEGTSNPNLYWYRQAAGRGLQLLFYSVGIGQISSEVPQNLSASRPQDRQFILSSKKLLLSDSGFYLCAWSVVASGTYNEQFFGPGTRLTVL.

This clone was observed a handful of times. In nucleotides, the CDR3 is TGTGCCAGCAGCTTAGGGACAGGGGTCATCCACGAGCAGTACTTC. It specifies CASSLGTGVIHEQYF. V gene TRBV7-9 combines with J gene TRBJ2-7, with TRBD1 matching over 9 bases. The V gene's germline CDR1 is SEHNR and CDR2 FQNEAQ (reference sequence). CDR3 length: 15 amino acids. J gave up 5 bases and V 1 base, and 6 bases lay outside the gene matches.